A selection of T cell receptor beta chains follows, all from one sample in a study of blood T cell repertoires in COVID-19. Data came from immunoSEQ multiplex PCR; TCRdb stores just in-frame clones and leaves some out. This sample has 250,000 to 350,000 clones, with roughly 83% found just once. Material for sequencing was peripheral blood. The source of these receptors is a woman in her forties or fifties with acute or convalescent COVID-19. CDR3s include the opening cysteine and the closing phenylalanine or tryptophan. A D gene is named only where the DNA matches it firmly. Where a row states a size, it is once, few, many or the class of an expanded clone; other rows omit it.

clone_size d_call j_call v_call cdr3_nt cdr3_aa
NA NA TRBJ2-3 TRBV28 TGTGCCAGCAGTTTTCGGCCAGGAGGGAACACAGATACGCAGTATTTT CASSFRPGGNTDTQYF
NA NA TRBJ1-1 TRBV11-2 TGTGCCAGCAGCTCCTCCCCCTCGGGGAACACTGAAGCTTTCTTT CASSSSPSGNTEAFF
NA TRBD1 TRBJ2-7 TRBV7-6 TGTGCCAGCAGCTTAGCAGGACAGGTCGCCTACTTC CASSLAGQVAYF
NA NA TRBJ1-3 TRBV28 TGTGCCAGCAGGGACATCGGAAACACCATATATTTT CASRDIGNTIYF
NA TRBD2 TRBJ2-3 TRBV6-1 TGTGCCAGCAGTGAAGTAGATGTAGGACTAGATTACACAGATACGCAGTATTTT CASSEVDVGLDYTDTQYF
NA NA TRBJ1-3 TRBV12-3/TRBV12-4 TGTGCCAGCTCTAGGGGTGGGAACACCATATATTTT CASSRGGNTIYF
NA TRBD1 TRBJ1-2 TRBV18 TGTGCCAGCTCACCGCGACAGGGTTATACCTATGGCTACACCTTC CASSPRQGYTYGYTF
NA NA TRBJ2-2 TRBV18 TGTGCCAGCTCACTGGTGCAGGGCGCGAACACCGGGGAGCTGTTTTTT CASSLVQGANTGELFF
NA TRBD2 TRBJ2-3 TRBV7-6 TGTGCCAGCAGCCCAGGACTAGGCGGCACAGATACGCAGTATTTT CASSPGLGGTDTQYF
NA TRBD1 TRBJ1-2 TRBV5-1 TGCGCCAGCAGCGCCGGGACAGGGAACTATGGCTACACCTTC CASSAGTGNYGYTF
few NA TRBJ2-2 TRBV29-1 TGCAGCGTTGAAGGTGACGGGGCGAACACCGGGGAGCTGTTTTTT CSVEGDGANTGELFF
NA NA TRBJ1-5 TRBV3-1/TRBV3-2 TGTGCCAGCAGCCAAGATCTCGGTCAGCCCCAGCATTTT CASSQDLGQPQHF
NA TRBD2 TRBJ2-7 TRBV27 TGTGCCAGCAGTTTTAAGCTAGCGGGAGCCTACGAGCAGTACTTC CASSFKLAGAYEQYF
NA NA TRBJ2-5 TRBV28 TGTGCCAGCAGCACCGATGCGGGGCGGGAGACCCAGTACTTC CASSTDAGRETQYF
many NA TRBJ2-1 TRBV11-2 TGTGCCAGCAGCTTATCACAATCAAGTGAGCAGTTCTTC CASSLSQSSEQFF
once TRBD1 TRBJ2-1 TRBV29-1 TGCAGCGCCGACAGGGGTGGCAATGAGCAGTTCTTC CSADRGGNEQFF
NA TRBD1 TRBJ2-7 TRBV5-1 TGCGCCAGCAGCTCCGGACAGGTAATCTATAGCTACGAGCAGTACTTC CASSSGQVIYSYEQYF
NA TRBD2 TRBJ2-7 TRBV4-2 TGTGCCAGCAGCGCCCGACTAGCGGGAGTCGAGCAGTACTTC CASSARLAGVEQYF
NA NA TRBJ1-2 TRBV27 TGTGCCAGCAGTCCGTCGGGGTATAGCTATGGCTACACCTTC CASSPSGYSYGYTF
NA TRBD2 TRBJ2-5 TRBV7-2 TGTGCCAGCAGCTTTGTGCCGGGACTAGCGGTACAAGAGACCCAGTACTTC CASSFVPGLAVQETQYF
once TRBD2 TRBJ2-3 TRBV5-1 TGCGCCAGCAGCTGGGCGGGGAGGGCCCCAGATACGCAGTATTTT CASSWAGRAPDTQYF
NA NA TRBJ2-1 TRBV14 TGTGCCAGCAGCCAAGAGCGGGCAGGGGAAGAGTCCTACAATGAGCAGTTCTTC CASSQERAGEESYNEQFF
NA NA TRBJ2-7 TRBV18 TGTGCCAGCCTCTCGGGGGACCTCTACGAGCAGTACTTC CASLSGDLYEQYF
NA TRBD2 TRBJ2-3 TRBV5-4 TGTGCCAGCAGCCCTACTAGCGGGAGGGGCACAGATACGCAGTATTTT CASSPTSGRGTDTQYF
NA TRBD1 TRBJ2-7 TRBV5-1 TGCGCCAGCAGCTTGGCCGGGACAGGGAATCAATACTCCTACGAGCAGTACTTC CASSLAGTGNQYSYEQYF
NA TRBD2 TRBJ2-7 TRBV7-3 TGTGCCAGCAGCCCCTCCTCACTAGCGGGATTGCGCGAGCAGTACTTC CASSPSSLAGLREQYF
NA NA TRBJ2-3 TRBV7-2 TGTGCCAGCCACTCCCAGGGGCCCACAGATACGCAGTATTTT CASHSQGPTDTQYF
few TRBD1 TRBJ2-2 TRBV5-1 TGCGCCAGCAGCGTCCGGGACAGGCTCACCGGGGAGCTGTTTTTT CASSVRDRLTGELFF
NA NA TRBJ1-1 TRBV7-9 TGTGCCAGCAGCTTCCTCACGGACACTGAAGCTTTCTTT CASSFLTDTEAFF
NA NA TRBJ2-3 TRBV5-1 TGCGCCAGCAGCTTGCCCCGGAGGGAACACACAGATACGCAGTATTTT CASSLPRREHTDTQYF
NA TRBD1 TRBJ2-5 TRBV2 TGTGCCAGCAGTGGCCCGACAGGGAGAGAGACCCAGTACTTC CASSGPTGRETQYF
NA TRBD1 TRBJ1-5 TRBV16 TGTGCCAGCAGCCCAGGACAGGGGCAGCGTCAGCCCCAGCATTTT CASSPGQGQRQPQHF
NA NA TRBJ1-6 TRBV21-1 TGTGCCCTCCCCGGGCGGGTAAATTCACCCCTCCACTTT CALPGRVNSPLHF
once TRBD1 TRBJ1-4 TRBV6-5 TGTGCCAGCAGAGCCAGACAGGGCGGAGATGAAAAACTGTTTTTT CASRARQGGDEKLFF
NA NA TRBJ1-1 TRBV28 TGTGCCAGCAGTTTCTCAGAAACTAGGGCTTTCTTT CASSFSETRAFF
many TRBD1 TRBJ1-2 TRBV5-1 TGCGCCAGCAGCCCCCGGACAGGGGGCTTGAACTATGGCTACACCTTC CASSPRTGGLNYGYTF
NA TRBD1 TRBJ1-1 TRBV15 TGTGCCACCAGCAGCCCCTTAGACCGGGACAGGGAAACTGAAGCTTTCTTT CATSSPLDRDRETEAFF
NA NA TRBJ2-7 TRBV20-1 TGCAGTGCTAGTTCGCCGGGTACCTACGAGCAGTACTTC CSASSPGTYEQYF
NA NA TRBJ1-1 TRBV6-5 TGTGCCAGCAAATTAAACACTGAAGCTTTCTTT CASKLNTEAFF
NA NA TRBJ1-4 TRBV5-1 TGCGCCAGCAGCTTGGGCCCAGTCGACACAACTAATGAAAAACTGTTTTTT CASSLGPVDTTNEKLFF
NA NA TRBJ2-5 TRBV3-1/TRBV3-2 TGTGCCAGCAGCCAAGTTCGAGGGAGGAGGGAGACCCAGTACTTC CASSQVRGRRETQYF
few NA TRBJ1-1 TRBV5-1 TGCGCCAGCAGCTTCCTCAGATCGAACACTGAAGCTTTCTTT CASSFLRSNTEAFF
NA TRBD1 TRBJ1-4 TRBV28 TGTGCCAGCAGACGTGGGACAGGGGCTGAGGAAAAACTGTTTTTT CASRRGTGAEEKLFF
once TRBD1 TRBJ1-5 TRBV27 TGTGCCAGCGGAGGACAGGGCGTTAATCAGCCCCAGCATTTT CASGGQGVNQPQHF
NA NA TRBJ1-4 TRBV9 TGTGCCAGCAGCGTGCTTACGGGGGAAAAACTGTTTTTT CASSVLTGEKLFF
NA TRBD2 TRBJ2-1 TRBV18 TGTGCCAGCTCACCACCTAGCGGGAGGGCCACCTACAATGAGCAGTTCTTC CASSPPSGRATYNEQFF
NA TRBD2 TRBJ2-7 TRBV13 TGTGCCAGCAGCTTAGAGATCGGGGGGGCCTACGAGCAGTACTTC CASSLEIGGAYEQYF
once NA TRBJ1-4 TRBV15 TGTGCCACCAGCAGAGGTGTTGCGGGCCCCGCCGCTGCTAATGAAAAACTGTTTTTT CATSRGVAGPAAANEKLFF
NA NA TRBJ2-7 TRBV7-2 TGTGCCAGCAAAGAGGGAGCAGCCAACTACGAGCAGTACTTC CASKEGAANYEQYF
once NA TRBJ1-5 TRBV28 TGTGCCAGCAGTTTTATGCAGGGAGGCCAGCCCCAGCATTTT CASSFMQGGQPQHF
NA NA TRBJ2-1 TRBV7-2 TGTGCCAGCAGCTTAGGCGGGGTTCGGAACAATGAGCAGTTCTTC CASSLGGVRNNEQFF
once NA TRBJ1-1 TRBV18 TGTGCCAGCTCGTCCGCGGCAGCGGTTCCTGAAGCTTTCTTT CASSSAAAVPEAFF
NA TRBD1 TRBJ1-2 TRBV24-1 TGTGCCACCAGTAACCCTCGCAGGACAGGGGGCGAGGGCTACACCTTC CATSNPRRTGGEGYTF
NA NA TRBJ2-2 TRBV2 TGTGCCAGCTCACTTCTAGTAAGTCCGACCGGGGAGCTGTTTTTT CASSLLVSPTGELFF
few TRBD1 TRBJ1-6 TRBV19 TGTGCCAGTAGTATAAAGGGGGCGGATTCACCCCTCCACTTT CASSIKGADSPLHF
NA TRBD1 TRBJ2-1 TRBV7-9 TGTGCCAGCAGCTTACAGGGGGCGCATGAGCAGTTCTTC CASSLQGAHEQFF
NA TRBD2 TRBJ2-7 TRBV7-3 TGTGCCAGCAGCCTACTAGCGGGAGGGTCCTACGAGCAGTACTTC CASSLLAGGSYEQYF
NA TRBD2 TRBJ2-1 TRBV30 TGTGCCTGGATGCCCGGACTAGCGGCGGTCAATGAGCAGTTCTTC CAWMPGLAAVNEQFF
NA NA TRBJ1-2 TRBV6-5 TGTGCAAGCAGGCGGGGCAGGAACTATGGCTACACCTTC CASRRGRNYGYTF
NA NA TRBJ2-1 TRBV19 TGTGCCAGTAGTATTCGACTCTACAATGAGCAGTTCTTC CASSIRLYNEQFF